Presented here are 8 T cell receptor beta chains from one specimen sequenced in a study of blood T cell repertoires in COVID-19. Some clones are missing from TCRdb's copy, which holds only in-frame ones; the method was immunoSEQ multiplex PCR. The sample yields roughly 330,000 clones, about 87% seen once. The sequenced sample was PBMCs or T cells enriched from blood (not recorded which). Every receptor here comes from a man in his thirties or forties who had recovered from COVID-19.

The V and J genes are TRBV6-5 and TRBJ2-1; TRBD2 might be the D (6 bases). Germline V gene lookup returns CDR1 MNHEY and CDR2 SVGAGI. The CDR3 covers 16 residues. The V gene lost 0 bases and the J gene lost 7 bases, with 16 bases spanning the gap. The CDR3 DNA is TGTGCCAGCAGTTACTCGATGGCACTAGCCGGGAATGAGCAGTTCTTC. Translation gives CASSYSMALAGNEQFF.

This chain connects TRBV4-1 to TRBJ2-5; D gene unclear. The CDR3 spans 15 residues. V dropped 0 bases and J dropped 5 bases, with 13 bases sitting between them. Germline CDR1 is MGHRA and CDR2 is YSYEKL. CDR3 in DNA: TGCGCCAGCAGCCAAGATGGCTTCCCTAGGGAGACCCAGTACTTC. It specifies CASSQDGFPRETQYF.

V is TRBV5-1 and J is TRBJ1-3, with no clear D. From germline, CDR1 is SGHRS and CDR2 YFSETQ. This CDR3 has 18 amino acids. V lost 2 bases and J lost 0, with 18 bases in between. The CDR3 is CASSLGPSEGYSGNTIYF. The CDR3 nucleotides read TGCGCCAGCAGCTTAGGTCCTTCTGAGGGCTACTCTGGAAACACCATATATTTT.

V usage is TRBV9 and J usage is TRBJ1-2; tentative D call: TRBD1 (5 bases). The germline CDR1 and CDR2 sequences are SGDLS and YYNGEE. Trimming left V 3 bases short and J 8 bases short, with 17 bases between. There are 14 residues in the CDR3. The CDR3 DNA reads as TGTGCCAGCAGCGCCCGCGGGGGGGATGGGGGCTACACCTTC. Translated: CASSARGGDGGYTF.

This sequence joins TRBV5-1 and TRBJ1-6; TRBD1 matches 8 bases. V trimming: 0 bases; J trimming: 10 bases; junction bases outside the gene matches: 9. Germline assignment: CDR1 SGHRS and CDR2 YFSETQ. The CDR3 loop spans 16 amino acids. CDR3 loop: CASSLGIRGLQSPLHF. DNA of the CDR3: TGCGCCAGCAGCTTGGGGATCAGGGGGCTTCAATCACCCCTCCACTTT.

The genes are TRBV5-1 and TRBJ2-7; 13 bases are shared with TRBD2. The length of the CDR3 is 15 residues. The germline V gene has CDR1 SGHRS and CDR2 YFSETQ. The junction had 6 bases not matched to a gene; V was cut back by 2 bases and J by 7 bases. The DNA for the CDR3 is TGCGCCAGCAGCTTTACTAGCGGGGGGGCCGGGGAGCAGTACTTC. Translating gives CASSFTSGGAGEQYF.

The gene calls are TRBV6-6 and TRBJ2-7; 13 positions match TRBD2. CDR3 size: 17 residues. After removal of 5 bases from V and 3 bases from J, the junction contained 10 bases not matched to a gene. Germline loops: CDR1 MNHNY, CDR2 SVGAGI (reference sequence). The CDR3 loop reads CASSPTSGGAPLYEQYF. The CDR3 DNA is TGTGCCAGCAGTCCAACTAGCGGGGGGGCTCCCCTCTACGAGCAGTACTTC.

V gene TRBV7-3 combines with J gene TRBJ2-1, with TRBD2 matching 7 bases. V gave up 2 bases and J gave up 0 bases; unmatched junction bases: 7. Germline V gives CDR1 SGHTA, CDR2 FQGTGA. CDR3 length equals 17 residues. Here the CDR3 reads CASSLDGRGSSYNEQFF. The CDR3 region has the DNA TGTGCCAGCAGCTTAGATGGGCGGGGGAGCTCCTACAATGAGCAGTTCTTC.